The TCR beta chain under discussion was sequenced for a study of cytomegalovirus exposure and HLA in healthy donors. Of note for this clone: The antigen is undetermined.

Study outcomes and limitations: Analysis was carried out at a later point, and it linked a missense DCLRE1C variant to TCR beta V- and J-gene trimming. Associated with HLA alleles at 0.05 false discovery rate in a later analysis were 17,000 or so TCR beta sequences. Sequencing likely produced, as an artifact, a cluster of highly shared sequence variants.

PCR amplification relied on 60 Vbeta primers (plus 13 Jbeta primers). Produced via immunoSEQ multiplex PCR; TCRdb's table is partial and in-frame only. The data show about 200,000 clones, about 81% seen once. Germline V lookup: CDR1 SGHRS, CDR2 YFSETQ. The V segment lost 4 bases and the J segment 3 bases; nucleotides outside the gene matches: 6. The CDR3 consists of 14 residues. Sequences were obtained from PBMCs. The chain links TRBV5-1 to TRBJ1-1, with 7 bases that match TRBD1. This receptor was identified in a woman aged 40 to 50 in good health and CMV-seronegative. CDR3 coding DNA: TGCGCCAGCAGCGGCGACACAGGGGACACTGAAGCTTTCTTT. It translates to CASSGDTGDTEAFF.